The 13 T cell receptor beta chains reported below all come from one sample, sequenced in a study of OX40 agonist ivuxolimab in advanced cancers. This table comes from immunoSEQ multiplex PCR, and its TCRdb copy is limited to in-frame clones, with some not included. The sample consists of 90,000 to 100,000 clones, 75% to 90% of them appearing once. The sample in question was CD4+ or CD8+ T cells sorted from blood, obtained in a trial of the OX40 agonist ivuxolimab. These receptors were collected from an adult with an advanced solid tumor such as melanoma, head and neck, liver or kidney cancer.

The CDR3 is CASSPPLTDNTEAFF. CDR3 DNA: TGTGCCAGCTCACCACCCCTGACAGATAACACTGAAGCTTTCTTT. V gene TRBV18 combines with J gene TRBJ1-1; a possible D gene is TRBD1 (5 bases). The CDR3 runs 15 residues. CDR1 and CDR2 (germline): KGHSH, LQKENI. V gave up 0 bases and J gave up 2 bases, with 10 bases separating them.

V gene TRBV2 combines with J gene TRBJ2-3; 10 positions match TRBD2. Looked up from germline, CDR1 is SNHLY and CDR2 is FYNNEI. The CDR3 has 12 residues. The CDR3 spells CGTSGSTDTQYF. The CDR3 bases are TGTGGGACTAGCGGCAGCACAGATACGCAGTATTTT.

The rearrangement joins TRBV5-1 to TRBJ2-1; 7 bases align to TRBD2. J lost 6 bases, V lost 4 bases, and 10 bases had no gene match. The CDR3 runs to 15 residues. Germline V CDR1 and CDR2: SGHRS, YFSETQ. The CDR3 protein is CASSPGLDFGNEQFF. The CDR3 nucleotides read TGCGCCAGCAGCCCAGGACTAGATTTCGGCAATGAGCAGTTCTTC. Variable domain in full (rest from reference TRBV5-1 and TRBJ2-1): KAGVTQTPRYLIKTRGQQVTLSCSPISGHRSVSWYQQTPGQGLQFLFEYFSETQRNKGNFPGRFSGRQFSNSRSEMNVSTLELGDSALYLCASSPGLDFGNEQFFGPGTRLTVL.

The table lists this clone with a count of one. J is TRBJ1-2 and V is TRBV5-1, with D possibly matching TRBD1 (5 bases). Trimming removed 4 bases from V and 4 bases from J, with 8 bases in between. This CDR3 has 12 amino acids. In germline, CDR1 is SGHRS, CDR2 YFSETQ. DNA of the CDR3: TGCGCCAGCAGCCCTCAGGGCTATGGCTACACCTTC. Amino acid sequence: CASSPQGYGYTF.

CDR3 in amino acids: CASSPPPHNEQFF. The DNA of the CDR3 is TGTGCCAGCTCACCGCCGCCCCACAATGAGCAGTTCTTC. V gene TRBV18 combines with J gene TRBJ2-1, with no clear D. The V end was cut by 3 bases, the J end by 5 bases, with 8 bases between. The germline V gene has CDR1 KGHSH and CDR2 LQKENI. The CDR3 runs to 13 residues.

In DNA, the CDR3 is TGTGCCAGCAGCTTAGATAAGGCCGGGGCTCGGAACACTGAAGCTTTCTTT. Amino acid sequence: CASSLDKAGARNTEAFF. This chain joins TRBV11-3 and TRBJ1-1, with D perhaps matching TRBD1 (5 bases). CDR3 size: 17 residues. CDR1 is SGHNT, CDR2 YENEEA, per germline. Trimming left V 0 bases short and J 1 base short, with 15 bases between.

The CDR3 loop is CASSLGEPGVASYNSPLHF. The CDR3 DNA sequence: TGTGCCAGCAGTTTAGGGGAGCCAGGGGTCGCCTCCTATAATTCACCCCTCCACTTT. This chain links TRBV27 with TRBJ1-6; D might be TRBD1 (6 bases). Germline assignment: CDR1 MNHEY and CDR2 SMNVEV (reference sequence). The CDR3 is made up of 19 amino acids. V was pared by 2 bases and J by 0 bases, with 17 bases between.

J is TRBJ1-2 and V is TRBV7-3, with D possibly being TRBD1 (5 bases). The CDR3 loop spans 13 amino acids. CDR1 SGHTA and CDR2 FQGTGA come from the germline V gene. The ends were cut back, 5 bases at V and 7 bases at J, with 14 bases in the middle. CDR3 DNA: TGTGCCAGCAGCCCCGGGACGGAGGGTGGCTACACCTTC. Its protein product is CASSPGTEGGYTF. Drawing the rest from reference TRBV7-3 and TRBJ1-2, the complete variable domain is GAGVSQTPSNKVTEKGKYVELRCDPISGHTALYWYRQSLGQGPEFLIYFQGTGAADDSGLPNDRFFAVRPEGSVSTLKIQRTERGDSAVYLCASSPGTEGGYTFGSGTRLTVV.

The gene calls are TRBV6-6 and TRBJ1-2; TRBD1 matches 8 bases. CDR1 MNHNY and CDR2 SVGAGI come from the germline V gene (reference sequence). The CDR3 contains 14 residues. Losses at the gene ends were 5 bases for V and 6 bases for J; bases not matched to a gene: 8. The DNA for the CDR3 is TGTGCCAGCAGTATCTGGACAGGGATGAATGGCTACACCTTC. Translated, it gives CASSIWTGMNGYTF.

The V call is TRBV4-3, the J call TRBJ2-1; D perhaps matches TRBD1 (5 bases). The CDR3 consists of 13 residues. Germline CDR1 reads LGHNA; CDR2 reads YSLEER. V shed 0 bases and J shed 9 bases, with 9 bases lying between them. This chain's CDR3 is CASSQEEDTEQFF. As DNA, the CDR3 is TGCGCCAGCAGCCAAGAAGAGGACACTGAGCAGTTCTTC.

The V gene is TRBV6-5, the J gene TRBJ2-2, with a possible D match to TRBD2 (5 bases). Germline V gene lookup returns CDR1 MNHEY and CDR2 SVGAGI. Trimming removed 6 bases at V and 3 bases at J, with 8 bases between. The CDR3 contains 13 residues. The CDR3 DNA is TGTGCCAGCAGAGGGAGAGACACCGGGGAGCTGTTTTTT. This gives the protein CASRGRDTGELFF.

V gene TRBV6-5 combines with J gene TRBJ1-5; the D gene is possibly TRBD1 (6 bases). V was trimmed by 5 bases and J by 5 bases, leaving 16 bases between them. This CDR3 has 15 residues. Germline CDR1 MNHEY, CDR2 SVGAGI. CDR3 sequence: CASSAGHPGDQPQHF. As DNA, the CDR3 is TGTGCCAGCAGTGCGGGACACCCCGGAGATCAGCCCCAGCATTTT.

The CDR3: CASLERQSSYNEQFF. The DNA of the CDR3 is TGTGCCAGCCTGGAAAGACAGAGCTCCTACAATGAGCAGTTCTTC. The chain joins TRBV7-8 to TRBJ2-1; D perhaps matches TRBD1 (5 bases). The CDR3 loop spans 15 amino acids. Trimming shortened V by 8 bases and J by 0 bases, and 14 bases separated the two germline ends. Germline V gives CDR1 SGHVS, CDR2 FQNEAQ.